This T cell receptor beta chain was recovered during a study of metastatic and nonmetastatic thyroid tumors. Across the whole study: Repertoires from blood and tumor or nodule tissue of malignant and benign thyroid patients were compared.

This clone was counted a few times. Germline V lookup: CDR1 MNHNS, CDR2 SASEGT. The CDR3 covers 12 residues. The ends were cut back, 7 bases at V and 3 bases at J, with 8 bases in the middle. Prior to thyroid surgery, none of the patients had received any treatment. Per the study methods: Researchers built a distant-metastasis classifier for papillary thyroid cancer that drew on CDR3 differences across clinicopathological groups. TCRdb re-called clones from the PCR reads using MiXCR. It is TCRdb's table, rather than the study itself, that gives the V and J calls and clone size. The table lists about 34,000 clones, about a third of them singletons.

Sequenced input: tumor tissue. This sequence was found in a female donor with papillary thyroid cancer or a benign thyroid nodule (not recorded which). Some clones in this sample may be carry-over from other donors' samples. The rearrangement joins TRBV6-1 to TRBJ2-3, with D possibly matching TRBD1 (5 bases). The CDR3 loop reads CASTPGTDTQYF. The DNA of the CDR3 is TGTGCCAGCACCCCAGGGACAGATACGCAGTATTTT.